The clone carrying this T cell receptor beta chain is a singleton in its sample. CDR3 length equals 15 residues. J lost 6 bases, V lost 4 bases, and 7 bases had no gene match. The germline V gene has CDR1 MGHRA and CDR2 YSYEKL. The sample is drawn from a study of blood T cell repertoires in COVID-19. Study as a whole: The United States, Italy and Spain were the sources of the acute and convalescent COVID-19 samples.

The authors' processing: It was from reference gene primer amplification that nucleated cell counts were estimated. Sequencing used immunoSEQ multiplex PCR; TCRdb keeps in-frame clones, though not all of them. V, J and clone size are those of that table, while D and trimming were read from the DNA. The sample has about 81,000 clones; 90% to 95% are singletons. Sequenced sample: peripheral blood. This clonotype was sampled from a woman aged 45-60 years in a cohort sampled during active COVID-19. This chain joins TRBV4-1 and TRBJ1-5, with TRBD1 matching 9 bases. The CDR3 sequence is CASSPTGTGIQPQHF. The CDR3 DNA reads TGCGCCAGCAGCCCCACCGGGACAGGGATTCAGCCCCAGCATTTT.